This T cell receptor beta chain was documented in a study of blood T cell repertoires in COVID-19. Clones were sequenced by immunoSEQ multiplex PCR, and TCRdb holds only the in-frame ones, with some missing. The repertoire includes roughly 250,000 clones, about 88% of them detected once, and about 1.6% sits in the top ten. Trimming took off 1 base at V and 2 bases at J, with 11 bases between the two ends. The length of the CDR3 is 15 residues. Germline V gene data show CDR1 as SEHNR and CDR2 as FQNEAQ (reference sequence). The clonotype was recovered from a woman aged 50 to 65 who had recovered from COVID-19. The sequencing input was PBMCs or T cells enriched from blood (not recorded which). V gene TRBV7-9 combines with J gene TRBJ1-1; D gene ambiguous. The CDR3 is CASSLVYSSNTEAFF. The CDR3 coding sequence is TGTGCCAGCAGCTTAGTGTACAGCTCAAACACTGAAGCTTTCTTT.